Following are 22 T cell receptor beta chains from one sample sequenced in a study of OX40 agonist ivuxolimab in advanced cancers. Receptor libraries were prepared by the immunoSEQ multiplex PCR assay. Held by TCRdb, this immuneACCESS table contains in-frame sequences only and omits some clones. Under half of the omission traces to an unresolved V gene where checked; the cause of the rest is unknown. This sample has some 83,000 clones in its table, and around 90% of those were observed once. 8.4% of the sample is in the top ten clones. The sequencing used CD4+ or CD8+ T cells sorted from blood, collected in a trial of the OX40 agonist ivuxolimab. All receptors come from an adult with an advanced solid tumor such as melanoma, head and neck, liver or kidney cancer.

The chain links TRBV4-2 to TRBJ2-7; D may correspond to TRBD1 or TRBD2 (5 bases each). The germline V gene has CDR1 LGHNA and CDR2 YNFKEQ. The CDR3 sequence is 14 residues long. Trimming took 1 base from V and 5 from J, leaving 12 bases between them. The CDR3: CASSQAGPRDEQYF. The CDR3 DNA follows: TGTGCCAGCAGCCAAGCGGGACCTCGGGACGAGCAGTACTTC.

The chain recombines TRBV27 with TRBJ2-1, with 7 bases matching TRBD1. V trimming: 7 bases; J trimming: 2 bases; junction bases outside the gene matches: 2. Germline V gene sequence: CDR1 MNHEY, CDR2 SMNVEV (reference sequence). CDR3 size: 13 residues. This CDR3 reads CASTDRAYNEQFF. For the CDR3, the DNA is TGTGCCAGCACTGACAGGGCCTACAATGAGCAGTTCTTC.

The DNA of the CDR3 is TGTGCCAGCAGCTTGGGGCCTGACAACACTGAAGCTTTCTTT. The encoded protein is CASSLGPDNTEAFF. This chain links TRBV7-9 with TRBJ1-1; possibly TRBD1 for D (5 bases). V was shortened by 3 bases and J by 2 bases, with 10 bases between the two germline ends. The germline V gene encodes CDR1 SEHNR and CDR2 FQNEAQ (reference sequence). This CDR3 comprises 14 residues.

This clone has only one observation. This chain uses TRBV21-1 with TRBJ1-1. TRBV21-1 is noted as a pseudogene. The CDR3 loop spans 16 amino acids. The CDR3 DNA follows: TGTGCCAGCAGCAAAATACAAGGCCGGGCTTGTACGGAAGCTTTCTTT. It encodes CASSKIQGRACTEAFF.

Here the CDR3 DNA reads TGTGCCTGGAGTAGCGGGGGGCCCGAGCAGTTCTTC. The encoded protein is CAWSSGGPEQFF. The rearrangement links TRBV30 to TRBJ2-1; TRBD2 matches at 9 bases. The V and J ends lost 2 bases and 10 bases, in that order; junction bases with no gene match: 3. The CDR3 has 12 amino acids. From germline, CDR1 is GTSNPN and CDR2 SVGIG (reference sequence).

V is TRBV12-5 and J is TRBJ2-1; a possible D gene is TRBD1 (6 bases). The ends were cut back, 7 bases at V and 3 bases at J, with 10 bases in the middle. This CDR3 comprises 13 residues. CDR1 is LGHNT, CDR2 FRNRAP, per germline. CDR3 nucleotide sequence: TGTGCTAGTGCAGGGGTCTTCTACAATGAGCAGTTCTTC. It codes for CASAGVFYNEQFF. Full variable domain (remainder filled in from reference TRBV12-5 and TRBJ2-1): DARVTQTPRHKVTEMGQEVTMRCQPILGHNTVFWYRQTMMQGLELLAYFRNRAPLDDSGMPKDRFSAEMPDATLATLKIQPSEPRDSAVYFCASAGVFYNEQFFGPGTRLTVL.

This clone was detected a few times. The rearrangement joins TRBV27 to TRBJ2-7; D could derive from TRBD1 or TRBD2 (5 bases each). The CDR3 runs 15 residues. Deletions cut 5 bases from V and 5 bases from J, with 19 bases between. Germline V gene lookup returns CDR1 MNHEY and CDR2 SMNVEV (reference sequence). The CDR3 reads CASSNGANLFHEQYF. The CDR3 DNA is TGTGCCAGCAGTAACGGGGCAAACCTCTTCCACGAGCAGTACTTC.

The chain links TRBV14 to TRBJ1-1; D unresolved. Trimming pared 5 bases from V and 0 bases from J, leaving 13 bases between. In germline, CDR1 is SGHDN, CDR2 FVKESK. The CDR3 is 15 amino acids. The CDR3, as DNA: TGTGCCAGCAGCGAAAGGGTAGAAATGAACACTGAAGCTTTCTTT. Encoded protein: CASSERVEMNTEAFF.

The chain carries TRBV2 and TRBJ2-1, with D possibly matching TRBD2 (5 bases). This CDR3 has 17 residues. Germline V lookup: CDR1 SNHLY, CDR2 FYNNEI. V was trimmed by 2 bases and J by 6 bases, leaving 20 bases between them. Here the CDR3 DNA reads TGTGCCAGCAGTGAACTCCTGCTAGCTGGGGTAGTCAATGAGCAGTTCTTC. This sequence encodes CASSELLLAGVVNEQFF.

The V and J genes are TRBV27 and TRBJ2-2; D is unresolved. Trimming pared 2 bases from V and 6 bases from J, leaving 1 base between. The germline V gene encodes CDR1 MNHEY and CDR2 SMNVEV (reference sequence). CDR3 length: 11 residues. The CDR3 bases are TGTGCCAGCAGTTTAGCCGGGGAGCTGTTTTTT. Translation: CASSLAGELFF.

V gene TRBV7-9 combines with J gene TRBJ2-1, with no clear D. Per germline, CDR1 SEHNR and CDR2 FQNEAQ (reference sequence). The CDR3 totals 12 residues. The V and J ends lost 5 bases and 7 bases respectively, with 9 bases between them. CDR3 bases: TGTGCCAGCAGCAGAGACCGGAATGAGCAGTTCTTC. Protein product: CASSRDRNEQFF.

The CDR3 DNA follows: TGTGCCAGCAGTTACAATCTACCCCAGACTTATAATGAGCAGTTCTTC. Protein: CASSYNLPQTYNEQFF. The chain joins TRBV6-5 to TRBJ2-1; D remains ambiguous. CDR3 size: 16 residues. V lost 2 bases, J lost 7 bases, and 18 bases lay in between. Germline-derived CDR1 and CDR2 are MNHEY and SVGAGI.

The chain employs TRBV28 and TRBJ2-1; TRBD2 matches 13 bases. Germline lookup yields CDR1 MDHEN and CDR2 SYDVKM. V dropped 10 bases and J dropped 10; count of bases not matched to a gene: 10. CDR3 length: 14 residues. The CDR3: CATVLAGGPKEQFF. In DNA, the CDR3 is TGTGCCACCGTACTAGCGGGGGGGCCTAAGGAGCAGTTCTTC.

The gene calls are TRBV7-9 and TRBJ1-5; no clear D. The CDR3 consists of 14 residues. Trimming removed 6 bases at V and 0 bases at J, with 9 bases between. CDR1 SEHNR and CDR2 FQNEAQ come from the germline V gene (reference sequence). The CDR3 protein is CASREPYSNQPQHF. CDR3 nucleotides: TGTGCCAGCAGGGAACCTTATAGCAATCAGCCCCAGCATTTT. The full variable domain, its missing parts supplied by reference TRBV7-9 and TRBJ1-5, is DTGVSQNPRHKITKRGQNVTFRCDPISEHNRLYWYRQTLGQGPEFLTYFQNEAQLEKSRLLSDRFSAERPKGSFSTLEIQRTEQGDSAMYLCASREPYSNQPQHFGDGTRLSIL.

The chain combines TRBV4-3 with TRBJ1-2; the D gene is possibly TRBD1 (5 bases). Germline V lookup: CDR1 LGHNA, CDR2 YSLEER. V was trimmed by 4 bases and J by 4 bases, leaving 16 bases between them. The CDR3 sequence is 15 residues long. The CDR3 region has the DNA TGCGCCAGCAGCCCAGACAGCGAAGAGGGCTATGGCTACACCTTC. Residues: CASSPDSEEGYGYTF.

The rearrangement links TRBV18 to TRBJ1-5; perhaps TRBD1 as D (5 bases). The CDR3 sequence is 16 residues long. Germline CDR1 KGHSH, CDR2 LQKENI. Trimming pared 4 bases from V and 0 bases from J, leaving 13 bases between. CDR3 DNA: TGTGCCAGCTCACTCGGAGGGACGGATAGCAATCAGCCCCAGCATTTT. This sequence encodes CASSLGGTDSNQPQHF.

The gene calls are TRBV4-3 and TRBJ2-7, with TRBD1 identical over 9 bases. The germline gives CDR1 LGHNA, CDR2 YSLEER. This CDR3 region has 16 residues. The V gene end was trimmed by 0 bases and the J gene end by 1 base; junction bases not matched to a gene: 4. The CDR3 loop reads CASSQDEGQGSYEQYF. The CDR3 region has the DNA TGCGCCAGCAGCCAAGATGAGGGACAGGGATCCTACGAGCAGTACTTC.

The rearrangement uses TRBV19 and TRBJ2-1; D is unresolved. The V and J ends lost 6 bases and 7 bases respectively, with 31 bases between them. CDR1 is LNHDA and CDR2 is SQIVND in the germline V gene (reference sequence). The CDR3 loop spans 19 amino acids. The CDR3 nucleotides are TGTGCCAGTAGAAACCTTGGCCCCCCCGGCGGACCCCTAGGGAATGAGCAGTTCTTC. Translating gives CASRNLGPPGGPLGNEQFF.

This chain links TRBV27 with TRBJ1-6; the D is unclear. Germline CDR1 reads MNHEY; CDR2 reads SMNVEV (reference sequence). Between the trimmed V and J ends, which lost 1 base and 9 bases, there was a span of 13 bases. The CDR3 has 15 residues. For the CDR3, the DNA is TGTGCCAGCAGTTTATTGGGCCAGGTTCGTTCACCCCTCCACTTT. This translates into CASSLLGQVRSPLHF.

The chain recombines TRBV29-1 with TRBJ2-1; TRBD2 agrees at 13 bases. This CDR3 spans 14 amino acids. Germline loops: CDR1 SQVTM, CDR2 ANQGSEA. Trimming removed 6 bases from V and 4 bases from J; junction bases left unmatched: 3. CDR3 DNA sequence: TGCAGCGTAGGGACTAGCGGGATATACAATGAGCAGTTCTTC. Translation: CSVGTSGIYNEQFF.

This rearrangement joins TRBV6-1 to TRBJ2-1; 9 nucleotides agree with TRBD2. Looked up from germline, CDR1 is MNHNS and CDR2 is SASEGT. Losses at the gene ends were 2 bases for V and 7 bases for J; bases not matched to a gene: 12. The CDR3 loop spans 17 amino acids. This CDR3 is CASSEIFAGGLVNEQFF. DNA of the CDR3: TGTGCCAGCAGTGAAATTTTTGCGGGGGGGCTTGTAAATGAGCAGTTCTTC.

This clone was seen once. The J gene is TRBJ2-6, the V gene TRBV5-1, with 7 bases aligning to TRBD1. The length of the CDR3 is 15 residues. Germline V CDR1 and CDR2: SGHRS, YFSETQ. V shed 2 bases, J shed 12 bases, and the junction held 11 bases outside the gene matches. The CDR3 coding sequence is TGCGCCAGCAGCTTCGGGCAGGGGGACCCAATCGTCCTGACTTTC. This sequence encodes CASSFGQGDPIVLTF.